This T cell receptor beta chain was retrieved from a study of T cells in Graves' hyperthyroidism and ophthalmopathy (dated by TCRdb to about 2019). Study-wide context: Peripheral blood samples were taken at the time of initial diagnosis, prior to any treatment. According to the paper, TCR Vbeta CDR3 sequencing was carried out on 135 peripheral blood samples, which came from fewer than 50 ophthalmopathy, 80 or so hyperthyroidism and some 17 progressor patients. Once sampling was done, hyperthyroidism patients were given methimazole at a starting dose of 30 mg daily, whereas ophthalmopathy patients were given high-dose intravenous methylprednisolone. For training and testing, the roughly 97 patients in the discovery cohort were randomly divided in a 7:3 ratio. Prospective prediction of ophthalmopathy was tested in an independent validation cohort consisting of fewer than 20 hyperthyroidism patients and more than 15 patients who later progressed to ophthalmopathy. TCR V-J signatures able to tell the groups apart were searched for in a discovery cohort of 95 to 100 patients, of whom roughly 42 had Graves' ophthalmopathy and roughly 58 had stable Graves' hyperthyroidism. In roughly six Graves' hyperthyroidism patients, the study also compared T-cell repertoires from thyroid tissue with T-cell repertoires from blood.

The TCR beta CDR3 regions were amplified from the RNA transcripts. The first round of RT-PCR for the TCR CDR3 was performed with the HTBI primer set and the Qiagen OneStep RT-PCR kit. A second multiplex PCR round built the libraries, followed by size selection and purification. Sequencing of the libraries was done on an Illumina HiSeq2000 using paired-end 100 bp reads. The source study handled its data this way. SOAPnuke was used to process the raw data, removing reads that contained adapters or uncalled bases, had a mean Phred below 15, or lacked an exact match to the constant primer or identifier. COPE v1.2.5 was used to merge the high-quality paired reads, and each unique nucleotide sequence was defined as a clonotype. MiTCR v1.1 was used to align the clonotypes against IMGT TRBV, TRBD and TRBJ reference segments. Analysis was restricted to V-J combinations with a frequency above 0.0001, which covered over 98% of repertoires. A TCS score was defined as the ratio of F50 (clonal expansion) to E x V (chaos), with BLOSUM62-based TCRdist applied between CDR3 peptides within each V-J. Welch's t-statistics and random forest reduced around 550 V-J features to under 15, which were used in a naive Bayes classifier (R e1071). Using fastp at Q25 and MiXCR, TCRdb reprocessed the public reads and kept productive beta chains. All rows with the same CDR3 protein become a single entry with the most common DNA and genes. TCRdb's processing, not the study's, gives the V and J calls here. This sample lists more than 600,000 distinct CDR3 sequences; roughly 17% were detected once. The ten largest clones capture over 7.5% of the sample.

Results the study describes overall, beyond this receptor: In validation, the model predicted progression to ophthalmopathy a median of approximately 6.3 months before onset, with approximately 70% sensitivity and almost 75% specificity. Ophthalmopathy was separated from stable hyperthyroidism by a 13 V-J signature model, with around 90% sensitivity and 81% to 82% specificity obtained in cross-validation and 80%/75% obtained in testing. Most expanded thyroid clonotypes (frequency above 0.001) were also found in blood, which suggests that blood repertoires may mirror thyroid immune responses. No statistical method was used to set the sample size in advance, and investigators knew the group allocation.

This clonotype was observed at least ten times. Its antigen has not been determined. No quality values exist for individual bases; no much larger clone is one base distant. Graves' hyperthyroidism was defined as stable when no progression to ophthalmopathy occurred over 18 months of follow-up. Hyperthyroidism patients were newly diagnosed, had a disease duration of under 2 months, and were aged 18 to 65 years. Any patient with an uncontrolled infection, another autoimmune disease, pregnancy or lactation was excluded. Diagnoses relied on clinical symptoms, serum thyroxine and TRAb, thyroid ultrasound and orbital computed tomography. Ficoll-Paque density gradient centrifugation was used to isolate PBMCs from 9.5 to 10 ml of fresh peripheral blood. Total RNA was extracted using Trizol reagent, and RNA quality was assessed on an Agilent 2100 Bioanalyzer. The source of this sequence is a man younger than 35 with Graves' hyperthyroidism. The sample consisted of blood.

The bases read TGTGCCAGCAGTATACGACAGCTCTCCTACGAGCAGTACTTC. Its protein product is CASSIRQLSYEQYF. The sequence links TRBV7-2 to TRBJ2-7; TRBD1 is a weak D gene call, 5 bases matching. Including the terminal cysteine and phenylalanine, the CDR3 comprises 14 residues. CDR3 DNA only is kept here, 42 bases in frame from base 1. The CDR1 and CDR2 encoded by the germline V gene are SGHTA and FQGNSA. V and J are truncated by 6 bases and 0 bases respectively, leaving an intervening sequence of 12 bases.